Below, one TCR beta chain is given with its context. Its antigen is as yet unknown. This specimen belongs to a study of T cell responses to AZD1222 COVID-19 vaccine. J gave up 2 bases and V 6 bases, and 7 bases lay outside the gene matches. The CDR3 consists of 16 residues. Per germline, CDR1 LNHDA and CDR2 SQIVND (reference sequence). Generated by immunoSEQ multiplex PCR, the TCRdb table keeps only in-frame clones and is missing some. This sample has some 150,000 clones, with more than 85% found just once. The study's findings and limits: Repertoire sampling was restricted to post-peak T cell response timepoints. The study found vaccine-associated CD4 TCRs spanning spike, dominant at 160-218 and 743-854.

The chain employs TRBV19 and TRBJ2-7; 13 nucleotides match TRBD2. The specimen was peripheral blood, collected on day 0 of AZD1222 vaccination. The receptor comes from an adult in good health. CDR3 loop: CASSPRTSGRAYEQYF. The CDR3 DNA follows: TGTGCCAGTAGCCCTCGGACTAGCGGGAGAGCCTACGAGCAGTACTTC.